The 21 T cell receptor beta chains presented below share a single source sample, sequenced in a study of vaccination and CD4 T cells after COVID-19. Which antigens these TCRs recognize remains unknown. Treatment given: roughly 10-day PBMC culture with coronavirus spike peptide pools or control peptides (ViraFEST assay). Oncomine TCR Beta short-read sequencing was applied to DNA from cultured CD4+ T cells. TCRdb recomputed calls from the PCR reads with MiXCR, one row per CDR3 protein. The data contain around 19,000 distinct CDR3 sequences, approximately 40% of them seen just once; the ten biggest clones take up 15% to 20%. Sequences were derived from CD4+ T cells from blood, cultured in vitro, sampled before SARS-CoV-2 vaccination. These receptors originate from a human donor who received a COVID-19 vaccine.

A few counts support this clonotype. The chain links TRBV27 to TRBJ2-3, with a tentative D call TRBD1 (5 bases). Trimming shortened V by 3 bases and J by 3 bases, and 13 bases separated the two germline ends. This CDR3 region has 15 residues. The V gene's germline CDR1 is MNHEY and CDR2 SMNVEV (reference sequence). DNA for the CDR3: TGTGCCAGCAGTTTGAGGCAGGGTGCAACAGATACGCAGTATTTT. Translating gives CASSLRQGATDTQYF.

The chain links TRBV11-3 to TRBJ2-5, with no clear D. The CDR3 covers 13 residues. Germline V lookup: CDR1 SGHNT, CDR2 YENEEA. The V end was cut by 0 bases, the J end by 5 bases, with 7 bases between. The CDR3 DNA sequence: TGTGCCAGCAGCTTAGACATCGTGGAGACCCAGTACTTC. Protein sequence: CASSLDIVETQYF.

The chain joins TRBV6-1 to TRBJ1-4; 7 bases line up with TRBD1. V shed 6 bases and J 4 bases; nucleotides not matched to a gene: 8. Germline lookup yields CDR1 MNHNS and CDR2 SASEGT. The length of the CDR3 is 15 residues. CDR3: CASRKPGQRNEKLFF. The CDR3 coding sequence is TGTGCCAGCAGAAAACCGGGACAGCGTAATGAAAAACTGTTTTTT.

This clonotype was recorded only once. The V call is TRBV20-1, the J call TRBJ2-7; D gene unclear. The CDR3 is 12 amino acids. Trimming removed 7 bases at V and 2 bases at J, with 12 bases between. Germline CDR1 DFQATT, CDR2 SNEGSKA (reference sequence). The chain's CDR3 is CSVEDRTYEQYF. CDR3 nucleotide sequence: TGCAGTGTAGAGGATCGTACCTACGAGCAGTACTTC.

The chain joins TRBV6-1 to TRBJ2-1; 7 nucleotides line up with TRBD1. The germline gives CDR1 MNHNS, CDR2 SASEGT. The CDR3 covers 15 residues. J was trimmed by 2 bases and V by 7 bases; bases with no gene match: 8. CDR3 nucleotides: TGTGCCAGCACCCCAGGTAGGGGGCCCTACAATGAGCAGTTCTTC. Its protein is CASTPGRGPYNEQFF.

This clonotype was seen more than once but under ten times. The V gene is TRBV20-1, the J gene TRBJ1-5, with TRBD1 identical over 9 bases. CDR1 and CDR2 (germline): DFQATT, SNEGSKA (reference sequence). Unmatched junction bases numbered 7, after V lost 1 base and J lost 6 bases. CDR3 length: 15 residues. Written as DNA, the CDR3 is TGCAGTGCTAGAGGCACAGGGGGCAGGAGTCAGCCCCAGCATTTT. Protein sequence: CSARGTGGRSQPQHF.

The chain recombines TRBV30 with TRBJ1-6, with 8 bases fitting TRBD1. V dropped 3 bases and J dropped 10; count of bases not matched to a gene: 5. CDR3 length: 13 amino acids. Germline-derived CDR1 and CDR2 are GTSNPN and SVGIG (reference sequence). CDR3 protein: CAWSGQGRSPLHF. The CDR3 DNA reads TGTGCCTGGAGCGGACAGGGTCGATCACCCCTCCACTTT.

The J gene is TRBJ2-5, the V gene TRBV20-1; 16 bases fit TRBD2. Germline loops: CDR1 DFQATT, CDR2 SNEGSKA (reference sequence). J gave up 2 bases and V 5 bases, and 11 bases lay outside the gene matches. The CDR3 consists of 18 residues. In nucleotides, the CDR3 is TGCAGTGCTTTTGGGACTAGCGGGGGGGAAGAGGGTCAAGAGACCCAGTACTTC. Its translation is CSAFGTSGGEEGQETQYF.

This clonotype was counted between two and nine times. The DNA of the CDR3 is TGTGCCAGCAGTTATCCGGGACTAGCGGGGGGAGAGACCCAGTACTTC. The encoded protein is CASSYPGLAGGETQYF. The genes are TRBV6-5 and TRBJ2-5, with 15 bases lining up with TRBD2. From germline, CDR1 is MNHEY and CDR2 SVGAGI. The V gene end was trimmed by 3 bases and the J gene end by 4 bases; junction bases not matched to a gene: 3. The CDR3 loop spans 16 amino acids.

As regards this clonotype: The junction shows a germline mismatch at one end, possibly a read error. The CDR3 bases are TGCGCCAGCAGACCCTACGAGCAGTGCTTC. It codes for CASRPYEQCF. V is TRBV10-1 and J is TRBJ2-7, with D unclear. The V gene's germline CDR1 is WNHNN and CDR2 SYGVQD (reference sequence). CDR3 length: 10 residues.

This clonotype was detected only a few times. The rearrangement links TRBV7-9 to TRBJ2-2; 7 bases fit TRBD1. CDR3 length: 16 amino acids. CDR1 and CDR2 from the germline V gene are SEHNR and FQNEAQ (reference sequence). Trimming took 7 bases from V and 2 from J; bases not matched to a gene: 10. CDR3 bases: TGTGCCAGCAAAACCCCGGGGACAGACAACACCGGGGAGCTGTTTTTT. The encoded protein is CASKTPGTDNTGELFF.

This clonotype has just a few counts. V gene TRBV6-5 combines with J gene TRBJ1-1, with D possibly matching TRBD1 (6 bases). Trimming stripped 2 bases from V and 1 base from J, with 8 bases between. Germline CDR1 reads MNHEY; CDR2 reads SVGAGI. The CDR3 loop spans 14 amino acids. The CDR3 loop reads CASSYLQGNTEAFF. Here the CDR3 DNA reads TGTGCCAGCAGTTACCTACAGGGGAACACTGAAGCTTTCTTT.

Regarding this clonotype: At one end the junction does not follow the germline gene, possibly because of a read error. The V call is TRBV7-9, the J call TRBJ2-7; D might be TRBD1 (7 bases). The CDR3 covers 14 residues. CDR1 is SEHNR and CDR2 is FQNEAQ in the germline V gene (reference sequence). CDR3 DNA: TGTGCCAGCAGCTTATCAGGGGGGAACTACGAGCAGTGCTTC. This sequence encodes CASSLSGGNYEQCF.

CDR3 in amino acids: CASSLNGSLRPQHF. The DNA for the CDR3 is TGTGCCAGCAGTTTAAACGGGTCCCTCAGGCCCCAGCATTTT. The chain has TRBV27 and TRBJ1-5, with D unresolved. The germline V gene has CDR1 MNHEY and CDR2 SMNVEV (reference sequence). The CDR3 covers 14 residues. Between the trimmed V and J ends, which lost 2 bases and 9 bases, there was a span of 14 bases.

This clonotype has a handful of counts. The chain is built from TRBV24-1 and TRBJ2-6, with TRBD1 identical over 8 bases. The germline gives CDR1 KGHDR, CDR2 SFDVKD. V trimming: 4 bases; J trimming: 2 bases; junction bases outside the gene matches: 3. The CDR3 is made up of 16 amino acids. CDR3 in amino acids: CATSEPRGPGANVLTF. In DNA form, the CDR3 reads TGTGCCACCAGTGAACCCAGGGGGCCTGGGGCCAACGTCCTGACTTTC.

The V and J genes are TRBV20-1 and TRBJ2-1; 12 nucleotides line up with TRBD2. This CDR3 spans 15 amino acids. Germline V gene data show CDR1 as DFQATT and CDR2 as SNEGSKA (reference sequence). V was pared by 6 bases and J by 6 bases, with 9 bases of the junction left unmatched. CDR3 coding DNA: TGCAGTGCCCCTCATGGACTAGCGGGGATCAATGAGCAGTTCTTC. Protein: CSAPHGLAGINEQFF.

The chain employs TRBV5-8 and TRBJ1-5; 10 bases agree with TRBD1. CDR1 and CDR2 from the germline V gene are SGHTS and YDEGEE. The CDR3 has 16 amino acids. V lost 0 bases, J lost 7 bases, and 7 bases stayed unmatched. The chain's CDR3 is CASSLGETGGGQPQHF. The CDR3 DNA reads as TGTGCCAGCAGCTTGGGGGAGACAGGGGGCGGGCAGCCCCAGCATTTT. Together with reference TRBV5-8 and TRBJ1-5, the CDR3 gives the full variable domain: EAGVTQSPTHLIKTRGQQATLRCSPISGHTSVYWYQQALGLGLQFLLWYDEGEERNRGNFPPRFSGRQFPNYSSELNVNALELEDSALYLCASSLGETGGGQPQHFGDGTRLSIL.

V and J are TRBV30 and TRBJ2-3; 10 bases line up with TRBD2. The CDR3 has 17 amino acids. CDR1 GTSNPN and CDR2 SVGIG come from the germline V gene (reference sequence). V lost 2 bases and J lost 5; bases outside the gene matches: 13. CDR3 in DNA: TGTGCCTGGAGTCGTTCTAGCGGGGGCCCACGAGGAGATACGCAGTATTTT. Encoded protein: CAWSRSSGGPRGDTQYF.

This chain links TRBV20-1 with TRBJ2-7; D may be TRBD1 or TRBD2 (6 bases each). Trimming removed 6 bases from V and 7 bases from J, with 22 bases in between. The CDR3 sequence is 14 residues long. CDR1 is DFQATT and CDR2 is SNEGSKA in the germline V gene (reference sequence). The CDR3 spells CSAPTGGALGEQYF. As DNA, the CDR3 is TGCAGTGCCCCAACCGGGGGCGCCCTGGGTGAGCAGTACTTC.

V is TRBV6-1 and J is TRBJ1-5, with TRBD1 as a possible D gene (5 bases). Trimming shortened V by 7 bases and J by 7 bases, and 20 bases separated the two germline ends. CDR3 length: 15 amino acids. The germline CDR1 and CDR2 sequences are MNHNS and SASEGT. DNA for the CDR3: TGTGCCAGCAAAGTGAGCTCAGGGCTGGGGCAGCCCCAGCATTTT. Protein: CASKVSSGLGQPQHF.

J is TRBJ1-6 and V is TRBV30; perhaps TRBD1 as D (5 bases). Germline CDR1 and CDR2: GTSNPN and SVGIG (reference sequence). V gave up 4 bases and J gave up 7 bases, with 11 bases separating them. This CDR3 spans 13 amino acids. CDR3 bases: TGTGCCTGGAATGCAGGGAGGAATTCACCCCTCCACTTT. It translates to CAWNAGRNSPLHF.